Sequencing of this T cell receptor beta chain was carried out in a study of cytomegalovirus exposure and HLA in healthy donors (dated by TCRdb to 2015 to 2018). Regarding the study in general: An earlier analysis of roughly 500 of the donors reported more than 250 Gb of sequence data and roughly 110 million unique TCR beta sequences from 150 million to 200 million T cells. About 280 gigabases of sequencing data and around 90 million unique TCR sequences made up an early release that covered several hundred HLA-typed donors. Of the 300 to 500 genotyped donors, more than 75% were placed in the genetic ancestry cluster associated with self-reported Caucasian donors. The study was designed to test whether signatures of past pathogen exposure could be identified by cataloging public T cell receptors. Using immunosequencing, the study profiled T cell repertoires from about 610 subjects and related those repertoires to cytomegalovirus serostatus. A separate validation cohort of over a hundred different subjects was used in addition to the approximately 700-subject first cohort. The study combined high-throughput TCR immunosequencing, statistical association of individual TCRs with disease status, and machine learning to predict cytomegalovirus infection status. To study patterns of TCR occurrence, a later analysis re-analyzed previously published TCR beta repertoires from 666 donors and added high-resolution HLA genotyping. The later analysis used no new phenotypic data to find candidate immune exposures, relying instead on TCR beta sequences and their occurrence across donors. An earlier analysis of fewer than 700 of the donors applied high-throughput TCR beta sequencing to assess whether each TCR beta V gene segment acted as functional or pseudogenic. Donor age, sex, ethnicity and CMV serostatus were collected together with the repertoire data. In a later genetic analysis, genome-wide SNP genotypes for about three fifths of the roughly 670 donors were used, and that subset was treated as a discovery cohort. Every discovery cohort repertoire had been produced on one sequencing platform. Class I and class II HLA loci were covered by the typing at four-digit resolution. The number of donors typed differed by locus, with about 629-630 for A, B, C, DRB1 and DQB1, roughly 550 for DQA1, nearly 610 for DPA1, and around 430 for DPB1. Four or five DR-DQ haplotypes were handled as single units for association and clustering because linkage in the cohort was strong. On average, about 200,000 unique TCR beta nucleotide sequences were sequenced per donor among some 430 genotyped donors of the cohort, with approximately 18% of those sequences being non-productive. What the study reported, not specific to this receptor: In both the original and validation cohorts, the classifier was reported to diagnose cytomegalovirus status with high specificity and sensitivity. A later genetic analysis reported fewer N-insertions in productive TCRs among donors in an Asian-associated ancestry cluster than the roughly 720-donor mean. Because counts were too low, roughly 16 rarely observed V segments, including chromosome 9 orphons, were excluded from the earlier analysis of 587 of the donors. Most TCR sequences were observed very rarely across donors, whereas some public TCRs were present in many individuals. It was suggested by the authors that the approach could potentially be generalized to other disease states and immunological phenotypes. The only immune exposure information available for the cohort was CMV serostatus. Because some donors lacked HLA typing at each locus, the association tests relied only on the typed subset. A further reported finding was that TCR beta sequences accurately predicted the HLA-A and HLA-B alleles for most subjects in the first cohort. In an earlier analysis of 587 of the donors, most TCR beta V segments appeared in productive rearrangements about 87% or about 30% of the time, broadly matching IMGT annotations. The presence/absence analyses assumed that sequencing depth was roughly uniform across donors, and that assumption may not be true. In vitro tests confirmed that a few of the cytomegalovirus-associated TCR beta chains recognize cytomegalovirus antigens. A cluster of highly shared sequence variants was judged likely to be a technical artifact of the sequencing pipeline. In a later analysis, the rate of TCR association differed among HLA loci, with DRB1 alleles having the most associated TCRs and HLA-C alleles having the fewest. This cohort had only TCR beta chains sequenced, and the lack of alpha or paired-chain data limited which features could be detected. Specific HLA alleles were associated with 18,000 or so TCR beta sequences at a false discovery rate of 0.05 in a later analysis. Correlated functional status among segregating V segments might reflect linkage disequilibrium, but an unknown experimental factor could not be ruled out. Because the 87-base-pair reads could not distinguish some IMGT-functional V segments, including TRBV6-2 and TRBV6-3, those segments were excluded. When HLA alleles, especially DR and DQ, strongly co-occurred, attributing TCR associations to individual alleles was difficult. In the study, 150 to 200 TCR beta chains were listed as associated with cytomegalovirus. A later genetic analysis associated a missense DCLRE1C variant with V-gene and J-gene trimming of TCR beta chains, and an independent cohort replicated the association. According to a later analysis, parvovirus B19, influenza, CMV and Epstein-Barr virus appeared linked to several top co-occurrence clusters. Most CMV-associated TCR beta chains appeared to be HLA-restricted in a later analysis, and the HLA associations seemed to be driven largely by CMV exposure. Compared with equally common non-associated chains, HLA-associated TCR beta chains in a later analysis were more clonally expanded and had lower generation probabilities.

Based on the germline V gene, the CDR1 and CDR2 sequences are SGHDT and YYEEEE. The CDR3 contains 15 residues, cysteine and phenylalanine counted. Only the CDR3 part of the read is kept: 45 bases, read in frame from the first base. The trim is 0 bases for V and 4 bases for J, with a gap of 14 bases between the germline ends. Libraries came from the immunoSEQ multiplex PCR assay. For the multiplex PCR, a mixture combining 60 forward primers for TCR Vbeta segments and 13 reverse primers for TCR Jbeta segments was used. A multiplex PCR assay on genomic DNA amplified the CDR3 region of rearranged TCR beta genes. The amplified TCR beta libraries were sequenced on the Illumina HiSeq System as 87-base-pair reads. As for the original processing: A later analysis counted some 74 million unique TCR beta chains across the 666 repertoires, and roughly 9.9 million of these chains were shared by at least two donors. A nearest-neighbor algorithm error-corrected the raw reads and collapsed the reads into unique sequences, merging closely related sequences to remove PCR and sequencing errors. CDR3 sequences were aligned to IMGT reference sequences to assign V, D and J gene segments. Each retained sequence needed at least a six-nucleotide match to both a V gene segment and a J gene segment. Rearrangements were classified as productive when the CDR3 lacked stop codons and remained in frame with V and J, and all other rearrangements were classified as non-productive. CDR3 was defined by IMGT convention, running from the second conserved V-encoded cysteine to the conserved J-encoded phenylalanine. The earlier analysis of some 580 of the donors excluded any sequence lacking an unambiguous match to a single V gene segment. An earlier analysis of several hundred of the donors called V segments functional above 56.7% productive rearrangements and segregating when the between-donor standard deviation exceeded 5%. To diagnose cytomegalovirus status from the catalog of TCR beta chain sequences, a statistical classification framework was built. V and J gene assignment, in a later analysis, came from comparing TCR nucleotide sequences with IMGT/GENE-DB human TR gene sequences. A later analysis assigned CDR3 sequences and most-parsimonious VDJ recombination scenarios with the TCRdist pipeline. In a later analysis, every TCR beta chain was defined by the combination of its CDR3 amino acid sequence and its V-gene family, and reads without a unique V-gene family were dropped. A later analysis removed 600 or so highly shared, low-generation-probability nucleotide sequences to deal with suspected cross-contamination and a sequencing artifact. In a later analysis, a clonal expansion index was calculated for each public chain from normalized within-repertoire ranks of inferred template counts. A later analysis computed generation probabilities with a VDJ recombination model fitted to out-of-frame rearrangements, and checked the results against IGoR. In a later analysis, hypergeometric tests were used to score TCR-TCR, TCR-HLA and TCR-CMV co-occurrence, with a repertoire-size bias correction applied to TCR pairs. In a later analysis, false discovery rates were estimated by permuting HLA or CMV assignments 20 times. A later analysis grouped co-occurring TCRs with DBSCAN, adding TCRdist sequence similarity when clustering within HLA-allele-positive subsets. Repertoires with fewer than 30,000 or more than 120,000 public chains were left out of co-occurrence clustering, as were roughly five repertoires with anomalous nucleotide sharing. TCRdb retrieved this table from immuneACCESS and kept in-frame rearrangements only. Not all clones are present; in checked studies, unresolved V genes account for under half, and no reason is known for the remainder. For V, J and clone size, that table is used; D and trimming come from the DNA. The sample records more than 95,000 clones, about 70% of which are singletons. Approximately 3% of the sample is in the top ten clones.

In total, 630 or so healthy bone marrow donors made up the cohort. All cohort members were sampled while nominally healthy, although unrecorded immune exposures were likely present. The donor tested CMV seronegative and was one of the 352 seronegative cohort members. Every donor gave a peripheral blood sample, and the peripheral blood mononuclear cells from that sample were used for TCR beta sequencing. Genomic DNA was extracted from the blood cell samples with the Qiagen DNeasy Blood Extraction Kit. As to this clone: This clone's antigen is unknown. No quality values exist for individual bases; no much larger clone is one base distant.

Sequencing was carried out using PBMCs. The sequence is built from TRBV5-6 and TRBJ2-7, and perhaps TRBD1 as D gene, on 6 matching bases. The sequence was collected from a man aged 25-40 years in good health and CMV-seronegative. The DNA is TGTGCCAGCAGCTTGGAGGGTGGGGGCGGGTACGAGCAGTACTTC. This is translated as CASSLEGGGGYEQYF.